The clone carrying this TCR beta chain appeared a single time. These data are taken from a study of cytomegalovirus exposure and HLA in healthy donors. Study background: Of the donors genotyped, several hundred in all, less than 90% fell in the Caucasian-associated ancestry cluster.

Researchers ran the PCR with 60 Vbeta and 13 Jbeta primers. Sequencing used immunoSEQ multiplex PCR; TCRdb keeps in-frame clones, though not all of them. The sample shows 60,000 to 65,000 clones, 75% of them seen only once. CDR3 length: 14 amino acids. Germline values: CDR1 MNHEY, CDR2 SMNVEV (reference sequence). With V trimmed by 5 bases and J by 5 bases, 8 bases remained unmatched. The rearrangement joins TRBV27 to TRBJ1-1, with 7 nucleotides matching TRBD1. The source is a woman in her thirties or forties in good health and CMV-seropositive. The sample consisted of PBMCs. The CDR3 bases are TGTGCCAGCAGTCGCCGACAGGGTAAAACTGAAGCTTTCTTT. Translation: CASSRRQGKTEAFF.